Listed here are 22 T cell receptor beta chains from one sample, sequenced in a study of OX40 agonist ivuxolimab in advanced cancers. Profiled with immunoSEQ multiplex PCR; TCRdb holds only in-frame clones, not every one. This table holds about 89,000 clones, roughly 93% found once. The material was CD4+ or CD8+ T cells sorted from blood, obtained in a trial of the OX40 agonist ivuxolimab. The source is an adult with an advanced solid tumor such as melanoma, head and neck, liver or kidney cancer.

The rearrangement joins TRBV7-2 to TRBJ2-5; D not resolved. Trimming left V 1 base short and J 5 bases short, with 5 bases between. From germline, CDR1 is SGHTA and CDR2 FQGNSA. The CDR3 covers 12 residues. CDR3 sequence (DNA): TGTGCCAGCAGCTTAGTTGGGGAGACCCAGTACTTC. Residues: CASSLVGETQYF.

V is TRBV6-5 and J is TRBJ1-4; maybe TRBD1 (5 bases). This CDR3 is built from 15 residues. Germline V gene sequence: CDR1 MNHEY, CDR2 SVGAGI. Between the trimmed V and J ends, which lost 2 bases and 4 bases, there was a span of 11 bases. This chain's CDR3 is CASSYVGGSNEKLFF. The CDR3 bases are TGTGCCAGCAGTTACGTCGGGGGGAGTAATGAAAAACTGTTTTTT.

The rearrangement links TRBV5-4 to TRBJ1-6; a weak D match, TRBD1 (6 bases). This CDR3 comprises 16 residues. Germline CDR1 and CDR2: SGHNT and YYREEE (reference sequence). Trimming removed 3 bases at V and 7 bases at J, with 17 bases between. The CDR3 nucleotides are TGTGCCAGCAGCTGGGAGTGGGACACGGGGAATTCACCCCTCCACTTT. Translation gives CASSWEWDTGNSPLHF.

The chain joins TRBV28 to TRBJ2-5, with D hard to call. With 1 base removed from V and 7 bases from J, the gap between germline ends came to 10 bases. Looked up from germline, CDR1 is MDHEN and CDR2 is SYDVKM. The CDR3 consists of 13 residues. CDR3 protein: CASSLSPLGTQYF. The CDR3 DNA is TGTGCCAGCAGTTTATCTCCCTTGGGGACCCAGTACTTC.

V is TRBV5-1 and J is TRBJ2-3, with D possibly TRBD1 on 6 matching bases. CDR1 SGHRS and CDR2 YFSETQ come from the germline V gene. The CDR3 has 13 residues. The germline V and J ends were trimmed by 2 bases and 5 bases, with 9 bases remaining between them. The CDR3 nucleotides are TGCGCCAGCAGCTTTCAGGGGATAGATACGCAGTATTTT. Protein sequence: CASSFQGIDTQYF.

This chain connects TRBV18 to TRBJ2-7; 7 bases match TRBD1. V was clipped by 3 bases and J by 5 bases; unmatched bases: 10. The CDR3 extends over 15 amino acids. Germline V gene sequence: CDR1 KGHSH, CDR2 LQKENI. CDR3 DNA: TGTGCCAGCTCACCTCCGACAGGGCCCTTCGACGAGCAGTACTTC. Translating it yields CASSPPTGPFDEQYF.

The chain uses TRBV7-8 and TRBJ1-6; D unclear. The CDR3 extends over 13 amino acids. The V and J ends lost 2 bases and 10 bases respectively, with 9 bases between them. The germline V gene has CDR1 SGHVS and CDR2 FQNEAQ. The CDR3 DNA sequence: TGTGCCAGCAGCTTATTGGTCGAATCACCCCTCCACTTT. This sequence encodes CASSLLVESPLHF.

The rearrangement uses TRBV27 and TRBJ1-2; no clear D gene. Germline assignment: CDR1 MNHEY and CDR2 SMNVEV (reference sequence). The CDR3 extends over 14 amino acids. Deletions cut 7 bases from V and 1 base from J, with 13 bases between. CDR3 DNA sequence: TGTGCCAGCAAAAAGGGTACCGTTAACTATGGCTACACCTTC. This codes for CASKKGTVNYGYTF.

The gene calls are TRBV10-2 and TRBJ1-5, with 7 bases lining up with TRBD1. CDR1 is WSHSY and CDR2 is SAAADI in the germline V gene. With 3 bases clipped from V and 6 bases from J, the junction kept 5 bases outside the gene matches. This CDR3 has 14 residues. The chain's CDR3 is CASSDDRDGQPQHF. For the CDR3, the DNA is TGCGCCAGCAGTGACGACAGGGATGGTCAGCCCCAGCATTTT.

On this clone itself: Other DNA sequences from this sample encode an identical CDR3 as well. The CDR3 DNA reads TGTGCCAGCAGTTTCGGGATTGGGGAGACCCAGTACTTC. This sequence encodes CASSFGIGETQYF. The chain is built from TRBV27 and TRBJ2-5; possibly TRBD2 for D (5 bases). Germline values: CDR1 MNHEY, CDR2 SMNVEV (reference sequence). Deletions cut 3 bases from V and 5 bases from J, with 10 bases between. The CDR3 runs 13 residues.

The V call is TRBV7-9, the J call TRBJ1-1; D remains ambiguous. The CDR3 contains 15 residues. Germline CDR1 SEHNR, CDR2 FQNEAQ (reference sequence). Trimming took off 1 base at V and 4 bases at J, with 13 bases between the two ends. CDR3 DNA sequence: TGTGCCAGCAGCTTAGATCGCACCTTGGGCACTGAAGCTTTCTTT. This translates into CASSLDRTLGTEAFF. The variable domain in full, with the rest retrieved from reference TRBV7-9 and TRBJ1-1, is DTGVSQNPRHKITKRGQNVTFRCDPISEHNRLYWYRQTLGQGPEFLTYFQNEAQLEKSRLLSDRFSAERPKGSFSTLEIQRTEQGDSAMYLCASSLDRTLGTEAFFGQGTRLTVV.

The chain recombines TRBV9 with TRBJ1-5; TRBD1 is a possible D gene (5 bases). Germline V CDR1 and CDR2: SGDLS, YYNGEE. CDR3 size: 18 residues. V shed 4 bases and J shed 0 bases, with 20 bases lying between them. The CDR3 loop is CASSSLGPVRRSNQPQHF. The CDR3, as DNA: TGTGCCAGCAGCTCACTGGGGCCGGTGAGGCGTAGCAATCAGCCCCAGCATTTT.

The chain recombines TRBV5-1 with TRBJ2-7; a weak D match, TRBD2 (5 bases). The length of the CDR3 is 15 residues. Trimming stripped 3 bases from V and 2 bases from J, with 15 bases between. Germline V CDR1 and CDR2: SGHRS, YFSETQ. For the CDR3, the DNA is TGCGCCAGCAGCTCCGGGGTAGCGAAACCCTACGAGCAGTACTTC. The encoded protein is CASSSGVAKPYEQYF.

V gene TRBV18 combines with J gene TRBJ2-1; D is perhaps TRBD1 (6 bases). The CDR3 has 15 residues. CDR1 KGHSH and CDR2 LQKENI come from the germline V gene. Trimming left V 6 bases short and J 3 bases short, with 15 bases between. The CDR3 here is CASSSGTPLYNEQFF. CDR3 sequence (DNA): TGTGCCAGCTCCTCCGGGACACCTCTCTACAATGAGCAGTTCTTC.

The chain recombines TRBV29-1 with TRBJ2-2; D remains ambiguous. The CDR3 loop spans 14 amino acids. Germline values: CDR1 SQVTM, CDR2 ANQGSEA. V was pared by 2 bases and J by 5 bases, with 12 bases between. DNA for the CDR3: TGCAGCGTTGAATCCCCATTGAGGACCGGGGAGCTGTTTTTT. Amino acid sequence: CSVESPLRTGELFF.

This rearrangement joins TRBV7-9 to TRBJ1-3; D call uncertain. Trimming removed 2 bases from V and 2 bases from J, with 10 bases in between. Germline CDR1 is SEHNR and CDR2 is FQNEAQ (reference sequence). The CDR3 length is 15 residues. CDR3 residues: CASSLYPRTGNTIYF. CDR3 sequence (DNA): TGTGCCAGCAGCTTATACCCAAGGACTGGAAACACCATATATTTT.

The chain joins TRBV7-2 to TRBJ2-2, with D possibly TRBD1 on 5 matching bases. The CDR3 extends over 15 amino acids. Germline V gene data show CDR1 as SGHTA and CDR2 as FQGNSA. Trimming took 1 base from V and 3 from J, leaving 9 bases between them. CDR3 protein: CASSLVRDYTGELFF. As DNA, the CDR3 is TGTGCCAGCAGCTTAGTCAGGGATTACACCGGGGAGCTGTTTTTT.

The V and J genes are TRBV27 and TRBJ2-7; TRBD2 agrees at 8 bases. Germline CDR1 MNHEY, CDR2 SMNVEV (reference sequence). This CDR3 has 16 residues. The V and J ends lost 2 bases and 0 bases, in that order; junction bases with no gene match: 6. CDR3 coding DNA: TGTGCCAGCAGTTTAGGTAGCGGGGCGAGCTCCTACGAGCAGTACTTC. This translates into CASSLGSGASSYEQYF.

This rearrangement joins TRBV28 to TRBJ1-5; 8 bases line up with TRBD1. Per germline, CDR1 MDHEN and CDR2 SYDVKM. The CDR3 is made up of 15 amino acids. The junction had 6 bases not matched to a gene; V was cut back by 5 bases and J by 3 bases. CDR3 protein: CASSGQGGTNQPQHF. CDR3 DNA sequence: TGTGCCAGCAGTGGACAGGGAGGGACCAATCAGCCCCAGCATTTT.

This chain uses TRBV29-1 with TRBJ2-1; 8 bases map to TRBD1. This CDR3 comprises 14 residues. V shed 5 bases and J 3 bases; nucleotides not matched to a gene: 6. Germline V gene sequence: CDR1 SQVTM, CDR2 ANQGSEA. This CDR3 reads CSVRGRGRYNEQFF. CDR3 bases: TGCAGCGTTAGGGGCAGGGGGCGCTACAATGAGCAGTTCTTC.

J is TRBJ2-5 and V is TRBV5-4; possibly TRBD1 for D (5 bases). Germline values: CDR1 SGHNT, CDR2 YYREEE (reference sequence). V gave up 4 bases and J gave up 2 bases, with 9 bases separating them. The CDR3 has 13 residues. Here the CDR3 reads CASSGRGQETQYF. The CDR3 DNA reads as TGTGCCAGCAGCGGAAGGGGACAAGAGACCCAGTACTTC.

The chain recombines TRBV25-1 with TRBJ2-7; D possibly corresponds to TRBD2 (6 bases). The length of the CDR3 is 16 residues. Between the trimmed V and J ends, which lost 4 bases and 5 bases, there was a span of 21 bases. The V gene's germline CDR1 is MGHDK and CDR2 SYGVNS. The CDR3 here is CASSASSARSANEQYF. As DNA, the CDR3 is TGTGCCAGCAGTGCGTCTAGCGCTAGGTCCGCCAACGAGCAGTACTTC.